This TCR beta chain was sequenced during a study of blood T cell repertoires in COVID-19. V shed 6 bases and J 4 bases; nucleotides not matched to a gene: 10. The CDR3 is 15 residues long. Germline CDR1 and CDR2: MDHEN and SYDVKM. This clone is medium-sized within its sample. Generated by immunoSEQ multiplex PCR, the TCRdb table keeps only in-frame clones and is missing some. Here the sample spans more than 200,000 clones, around 86% being singletons. The receptor comes from a woman aged 50 to 60 who had recovered from COVID-19. The sample was PBMCs or T cells enriched from blood (not recorded which). The chain joins TRBV28 to TRBJ2-5; the match to TRBD2 covers 8 bases. CDR3 loop: CASSLVPGGGETQYF. CDR3 nucleotides: TGTGCCAGCAGCTTAGTCCCGGGAGGGGGAGAGACCCAGTACTTC.